The clone carrying this T cell receptor beta chain was observed once. Its target is unknown. The data stem from a study of OX40 agonist ivuxolimab in advanced cancers. Overall study context: Anti-PD-1, anti-PD-L1 or anti-CTLA-4 therapy given earlier was allowed, and roughly 40% had some.

Study outcomes and limitations: Some nonresponders also had low normalized T-cell clonal expansion. In CD8+ T cells, expanded clones were on average more numerous than in CD4+.

With V trimmed by 4 bases and J by 5 bases, 12 bases remained unmatched. The CDR3 extends over 16 amino acids. In germline, CDR1 is LNHDA, CDR2 SQIVND (reference sequence). TCRdb's copy holds only in-frame clones and misses some; the assay was immunoSEQ multiplex PCR. The table lists 71,000 or so clones, roughly 92% of them singletons. The TCR was taken from an adult with an advanced solid tumor such as melanoma, head and neck, liver or kidney cancer. This chain uses TRBV19 with TRBJ1-2, with 8 bases that match TRBD1. The sample here was CD4+ or CD8+ T cells sorted from blood, taken in a trial of the OX40 agonist ivuxolimab. This CDR3 is CASSSSGQGEQYGYTF. CDR3 nucleotides: TGTGCCAGTAGTAGCTCTGGACAGGGAGAACAATATGGCTACACCTTC.